The clone carrying this T cell receptor beta chain has more than one count but fewer than ten. This CDR3 contains 14 residues. Deletions cut 4 bases from V and 5 bases from J, with 14 bases between. CDR1 and CDR2 (germline): SSHAT, FNYEAQ (reference sequence). Original methodology: Reference gene primers were amplified, and this amplification served to estimate nucleated cell counts. The repertoire was sequenced with immunoSEQ multiplex PCR; TCRdb's copy has only in-frame clones and lacks some. For V, J and clone size, that table is used; D and trimming come from the DNA. The sample lists 120,000 or so clones; over 65% were seen once. This specimen comes from a study of blood T cell repertoires in COVID-19. About the research overall: Samples came from the United States, Italy and Spain, spanning acute and convalescent COVID-19. T cells, B-cell-depleted T cells, or PBMCs provided the cDNA or gDNA that served as material.

The material sequenced was peripheral blood. The chain links TRBV7-7 to TRBJ2-5; D is perhaps TRBD1 (6 bases). The receptor was isolated from a human donor with acute or convalescent COVID-19. The donor label of this sample is uncertain. The CDR3 DNA sequence: TGTGCCAGCAGCTCGACAGGTCTAGGGGAGACCCAGTACTTC. Encoded protein: CASSSTGLGETQYF.